This T cell receptor beta chain was identified during a study of shared T cell receptors in the human thymus. This CDR3 contains 13 residues. The V gene's germline CDR1 is MNHNS and CDR2 SASEGT. V lost 6 bases to trimming and J lost 3 bases; unmatched junction nucleotides: 3. Profiled with immunoSEQ multiplex PCR; TCRdb holds only in-frame clones, not every one. The table includes 450,000 to 650,000 clones, around 78% detected once. The data also belong to a second study, concerning human thymus T cells. Per that paper: Having corrective surgery for congenital heart defects, healthy Finnish infants were the ones who donated. In corrective heart surgery, resections were taken, and these provided the thymus tissue. Across thymic and blood repertoires, the usage of V and J genes appeared to be biased. Unrelated people showed highly overlapping thymic repertoires, related research reported.

The clonotype was recovered from a boy under three years old with a congenital heart defect. Input material: thymocytes. The chain combines TRBV6-1 with TRBJ1-1; TRBD1 matches 8 bases. The chain's CDR3 is CASRAQGDTEAFF. CDR3 DNA: TGTGCCAGCAGAGCACAGGGGGACACTGAAGCTTTCTTT.